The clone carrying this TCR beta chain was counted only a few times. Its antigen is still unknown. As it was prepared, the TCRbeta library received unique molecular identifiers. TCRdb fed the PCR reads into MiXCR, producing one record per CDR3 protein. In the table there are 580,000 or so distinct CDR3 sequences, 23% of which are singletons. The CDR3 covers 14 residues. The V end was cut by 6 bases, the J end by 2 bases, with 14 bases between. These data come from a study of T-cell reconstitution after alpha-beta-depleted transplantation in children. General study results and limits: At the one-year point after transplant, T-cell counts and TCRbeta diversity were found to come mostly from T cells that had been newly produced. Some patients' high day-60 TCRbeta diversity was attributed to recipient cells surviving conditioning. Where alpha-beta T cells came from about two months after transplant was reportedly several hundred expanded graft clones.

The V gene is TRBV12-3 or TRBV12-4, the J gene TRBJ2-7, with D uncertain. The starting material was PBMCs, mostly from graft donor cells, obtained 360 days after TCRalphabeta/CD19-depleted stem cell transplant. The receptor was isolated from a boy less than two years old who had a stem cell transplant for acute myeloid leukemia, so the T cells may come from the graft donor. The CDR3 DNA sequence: TGTGCCAGCAGCTCATTTTCAAACACCTACGAGCAGTACTTC. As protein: CASSSFSNTYEQYF.